The 20 T cell receptor beta chains reported below all come from one sample, sequenced in a study of radiotherapy plus CTLA-4 blockade in lung cancer (dated by TCRdb to 2017 to 2018). To prepare the library, the immunoSEQ multiplex PCR assay was applied. TCRdb provides this immuneACCESS table in a form limited to in-frame rearrangements. Some clones are lacking; in checked studies, under half of them reflect an unresolved V gene, and why the rest are absent is not known. The sample table lists about 90,000 clones, about four fifths of them with a count of one. The ten most abundant clones make up roughly 15% of the sample. Sequencing was performed on peripheral blood, taken from a patient treated with radiotherapy plus ipilimumab. These receptors came from a human donor with non-small cell lung cancer that progressed on radiotherapy plus ipilimumab.

This clone was observed a single time. The CDR3 bases are TGTGCCAGCGGGACAGGGGGCACTGAAGCTTTCTTT. Translation gives CASGTGGTEAFF. J is TRBJ1-1 and V is TRBV14; 11 bases match TRBD1. The CDR3 length is 12 residues. CDR1 is SGHDN, CDR2 FVKESK, per germline. Germline trimming cut 8 bases from V and 4 bases from J; bases unmatched to any gene: 0.

V and J are TRBV5-6 and TRBJ2-1; TRBD2 matches at 7 bases. Unmatched junction bases numbered 13, after V lost 0 bases and J lost 10 bases. CDR1 SGHDT and CDR2 YYEEEE come from the germline V gene. CDR3 length: 16 amino acids. CDR3 in DNA: TGTGCCAGCAGCTTGGTGGCTAGCGGATACAATCACGAGCAGTTCTTC. It codes for CASSLVASGYNHEQFF.

This clone was counted between two and nine times. The gene calls are TRBV5-1 and TRBJ1-2; a weak D match, TRBD1 (5 bases). The CDR3 spans 11 residues. The V gene lost 4 bases and the J gene lost 7 bases, with 8 bases spanning the gap. From germline, CDR1 is SGHRS and CDR2 YFSETQ. CDR3 residues: CASSEGRGYTF. CDR3 bases: TGCGCCAGCAGCGAGGGACGTGGCTACACCTTC.

This clone appeared a few times. The genes are TRBV14 and TRBJ2-4; 7 bases fit TRBD2. The CDR3 runs 15 residues. Unmatched junction bases numbered 8, after V lost 1 base and J lost 8 bases. Per germline, CDR1 SGHDN and CDR2 FVKESK. The CDR3: CASSQGSGAGDIQYF. The CDR3 nucleotides are TGTGCCAGCAGCCAAGGGAGCGGGGCCGGAGACATTCAGTACTTC.

V and J are TRBV27 and TRBJ1-1, with TRBD1 identical over 7 bases. CDR3 size: 16 residues. The germline V gene has CDR1 MNHEY and CDR2 SMNVEV (reference sequence). With V trimmed by 5 bases and J by 0 bases, 9 bases remained unmatched. CDR3: CASSPRTGVMNTEAFF. The CDR3 nucleotides read TGTGCCAGCAGTCCCCGGACAGGAGTTATGAACACTGAAGCTTTCTTT.

This sequence joins TRBV7-8 and TRBJ2-1; tentatively, D is TRBD1 or TRBD2 (7 bases each). Germline V gene lookup returns CDR1 SGHVS and CDR2 FQNEAQ. This CDR3 comprises 17 residues. V was trimmed by 5 bases and J by 3 bases, leaving 20 bases between them. The CDR3 coding sequence is TGTGCCAGCAGCCAAGGGGCAGGGGGGGCCGACTACAATGAGCAGTTCTTC. The encoded protein is CASSQGAGGADYNEQFF.

This chain connects TRBV7-2 to TRBJ2-1; D may be TRBD2 (5 bases). Germline lookup yields CDR1 SGHTA and CDR2 FQGNSA. V was cut by 1 base and J by 14 bases, with 15 bases left in between. There are 13 residues in the CDR3. The CDR3 protein is CASSLGLHNGEFF. CDR3 nucleotides: TGTGCCAGCAGCTTAGGTCTTCATAACGGGGAGTTCTTC.

The J gene is TRBJ2-3, the V gene TRBV5-1, with a tentative D call TRBD1 (6 bases). Germline CDR1 SGHRS, CDR2 YFSETQ. V was clipped by 5 bases and J by 0 bases, with 10 bases between them. This CDR3 has 14 amino acids. CDR3 residues: CASRRGQSTDTQYF. CDR3 DNA sequence: TGCGCCAGCAGGAGGGGACAAAGCACAGATACGCAGTATTTT.

A single count supports this clone. The genes are TRBV7-9 and TRBJ1-2, with 9 bases aligning to TRBD1. V lost 2 bases to trimming and J lost 6 bases; unmatched junction nucleotides: 4. Germline values: CDR1 SEHNR, CDR2 FQNEAQ (reference sequence). The CDR3 is 14 residues long. This CDR3 reads CASSLYGDRDGYTF. In DNA form, the CDR3 reads TGTGCCAGCAGCTTATACGGGGACAGGGATGGCTACACCTTC.

The V gene is TRBV7-2, the J gene TRBJ1-1, with 8 nucleotides matching TRBD1. Germline loops: CDR1 SGHTA, CDR2 FQGNSA. CDR3 size: 14 residues. The V segment lost 5 bases and the J segment 5 bases; nucleotides outside the gene matches: 7. The CDR3 sequence: CASSPTGVGTEAFF. DNA of the CDR3: TGTGCCAGCAGCCCGACAGGGGTAGGGACTGAAGCTTTCTTT.

The V gene is TRBV28, the J gene TRBJ1-4, with D possibly matching TRBD1 (5 bases). V gave up 9 bases and J gave up 6 bases, with 17 bases separating them. Germline V gene data show CDR1 as MDHEN and CDR2 as SYDVKM. The CDR3 has 14 residues. The CDR3 DNA sequence: TGTGCCAGTAAGGCGGGGCTGTGGGATGAAAAACTGTTTTTT. Translation: CASKAGLWDEKLFF.

This clone turned up a few times. V is TRBV4-1 and J is TRBJ2-6, with unresolved D. The CDR3 contains 15 residues. Per germline, CDR1 MGHRA and CDR2 YSYEKL. V was shortened by 0 bases and J by 0 bases, with 3 bases between the two germline ends. The CDR3 loop is CASSQDSSGANVLTF. The CDR3 bases are TGCGCCAGCAGCCAAGACAGCTCTGGGGCCAACGTCCTGACTTTC.

The chain couples TRBV5-6 to TRBJ2-2; tentatively, D is TRBD2 (5 bases). CDR3 length: 14 amino acids. Germline assignment: CDR1 SGHDT and CDR2 YYEEEE. Trimming removed 0 bases from V and 6 bases from J, with 9 bases in between. The DNA for the CDR3 is TGTGCCAGCAGCTTGGCGCCACTAGCCGGGGAGCTGTTTTTT. Translation gives CASSLAPLAGELFF.

This sequence joins TRBV5-1 and TRBJ1-4; tentatively, D is TRBD1 (6 bases). The CDR3 has 14 residues. With 6 bases removed from V and 4 bases from J, the gap between germline ends came to 13 bases. CDR1 and CDR2 (germline): SGHRS, YFSETQ. CDR3 region: CASTETGNNEKLFF. The CDR3 nucleotides are TGCGCCAGCACCGAGACAGGAAATAATGAAAAACTGTTTTTT.

The chain joins TRBV19 to TRBJ1-5; no definite D call. Trimming left V 5 bases short and J 8 bases short, with 16 bases between. The CDR3 loop spans 14 amino acids. Germline V gene data show CDR1 as LNHDA and CDR2 as SQIVND (reference sequence). CDR3 loop: CASSVWGFVKPQHF. The CDR3 DNA is TGTGCCAGTAGTGTTTGGGGTTTTGTGAAGCCCCAGCATTTT.

The CDR3 DNA reads TGTGCCAGCAGCCGCTACCCGGGACTAGCGGGAGGTTGGGCCGGGGAGCTGTTTTTT. It specifies CASSRYPGLAGGWAGELFF. This chain connects TRBV7-3 to TRBJ2-2; TRBD2 matches 15 bases. The CDR3 loop spans 19 amino acids. Germline V gene data show CDR1 as SGHTA and CDR2 as FQGTGA. Losses at the gene ends were 5 bases for V and 6 bases for J; bases not matched to a gene: 13.

V usage is TRBV6-6 and J usage is TRBJ1-3; D is uncertain. V was trimmed by 2 bases and J by 7 bases, leaving 6 bases between them. The length of the CDR3 is 12 residues. The germline V gene encodes CDR1 MNHNY and CDR2 SVGAGI (reference sequence). Here the CDR3 DNA reads TGTGCCAGCAGTTACGGAGATAACACCATATATTTT. Its protein is CASSYGDNTIYF.

CDR3 DNA sequence: TGTGCCAGCTCCCCAATCTTCCGGGGGGCGAATGGAAACACCATATATTTT. Amino acids: CASSPIFRGANGNTIYF. V usage is TRBV18 and J usage is TRBJ1-3, with TRBD1 as a possible D gene (6 bases). There are 17 residues in the CDR3. The V and J ends lost 6 bases and 3 bases respectively, with 21 bases between them. Germline V gene lookup returns CDR1 KGHSH and CDR2 LQKENI.

V is TRBV6-1 and J is TRBJ1-1; the D gene is possibly TRBD1 (5 bases). The germline V gene encodes CDR1 MNHNS and CDR2 SASEGT. The CDR3 length is 13 residues. V lost 5 bases to trimming and J lost 4 bases, with 11 bases between them. The chain's CDR3 is CASSPDRGTEAFF. The CDR3 nucleotides read TGTGCCAGCAGTCCCGACAGAGGCACTGAAGCTTTCTTT.

V gene TRBV27 combines with J gene TRBJ2-6; TRBD2 might be the D (7 bases). This CDR3 has 16 amino acids. The V and J ends lost 4 bases and 0 bases respectively, with 10 bases between them. Germline loops: CDR1 MNHEY, CDR2 SMNVEV (reference sequence). CDR3 residues: CASSSRGASGANVLTF. CDR3 sequence (DNA): TGTGCCAGCAGTTCACGGGGGGCCTCTGGGGCCAACGTCCTGACTTTC.